This T cell receptor (beta chain) was recorded in a study of blood T cell repertoires in COVID-19. The CDR3 loop spans 13 amino acids. The germline V gene has CDR1 SEHNR and CDR2 FQNEAQ (reference sequence). V shed 3 bases and J 14 bases; nucleotides not matched to a gene: 6. How the authors handled the data: Amplification with reference gene primers provided the estimates of nucleated cell counts. Libraries were prepared by immunoSEQ multiplex PCR; TCRdb keeps only in-frame clonotypes and omits some of them. V and J calls and clone size are copied from that table; D and trimming were computed from the DNA. The sample records about 360,000 clones, 70% to 90% being singletons.

Input material: peripheral blood. The rearrangement joins TRBV7-9 to TRBJ1-6; TRBD1 agrees at 8 bases. This sequence originates from a woman aged 60 to 75 with COVID-19, enrolled during active disease. CDR3 in amino acids: CASSLDRARALHF. For the CDR3, the DNA is TGTGCCAGCAGCTTGGACAGGGCCAGGGCCCTCCACTTT.